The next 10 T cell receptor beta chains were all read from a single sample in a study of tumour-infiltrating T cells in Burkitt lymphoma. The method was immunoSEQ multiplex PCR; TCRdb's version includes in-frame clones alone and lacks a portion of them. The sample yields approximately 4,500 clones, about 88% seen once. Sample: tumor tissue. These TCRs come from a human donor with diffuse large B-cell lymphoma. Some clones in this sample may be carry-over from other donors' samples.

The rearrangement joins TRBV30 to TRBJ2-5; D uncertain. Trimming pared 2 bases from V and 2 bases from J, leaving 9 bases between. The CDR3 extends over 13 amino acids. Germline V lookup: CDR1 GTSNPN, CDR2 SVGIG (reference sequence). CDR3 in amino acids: CAWSIGVQETQYF. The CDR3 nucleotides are TGTGCCTGGAGTATTGGGGTGCAAGAGACCCAGTACTTC.

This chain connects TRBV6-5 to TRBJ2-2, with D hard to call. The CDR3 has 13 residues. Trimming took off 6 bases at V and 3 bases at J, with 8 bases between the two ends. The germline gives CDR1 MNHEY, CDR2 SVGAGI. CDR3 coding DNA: TGTGCCAGCAGCCGGAGTTACACCGGGGAGCTGTTTTTT. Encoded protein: CASSRSYTGELFF.

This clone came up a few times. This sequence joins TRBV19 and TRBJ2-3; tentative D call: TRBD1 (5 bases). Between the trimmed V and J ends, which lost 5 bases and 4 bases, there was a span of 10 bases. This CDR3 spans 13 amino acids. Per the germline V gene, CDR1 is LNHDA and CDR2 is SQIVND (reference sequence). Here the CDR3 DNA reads TGTGCCAGTAGTGTCTCAGGGCCAGATACGCAGTATTTT. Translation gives CASSVSGPDTQYF.

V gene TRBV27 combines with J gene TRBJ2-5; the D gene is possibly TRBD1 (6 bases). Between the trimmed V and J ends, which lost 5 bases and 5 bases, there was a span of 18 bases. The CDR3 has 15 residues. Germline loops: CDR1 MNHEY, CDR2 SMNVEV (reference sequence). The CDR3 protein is CASSPARGAGETQYF. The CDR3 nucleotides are TGTGCCAGCAGTCCCGCCAGGGGCGCAGGGGAGACCCAGTACTTC.

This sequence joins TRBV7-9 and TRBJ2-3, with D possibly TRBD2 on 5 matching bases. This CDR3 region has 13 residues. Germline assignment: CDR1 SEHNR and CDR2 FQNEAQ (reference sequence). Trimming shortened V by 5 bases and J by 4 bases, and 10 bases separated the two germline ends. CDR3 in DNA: TGTGCCAGCAGCCTTGGGAGAGCAGATACGCAGTATTTT. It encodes CASSLGRADTQYF.

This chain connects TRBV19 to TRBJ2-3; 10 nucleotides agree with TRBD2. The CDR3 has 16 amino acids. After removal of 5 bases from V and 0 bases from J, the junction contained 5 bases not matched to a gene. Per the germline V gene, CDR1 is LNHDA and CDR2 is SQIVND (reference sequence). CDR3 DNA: TGTGCCAGTAGTCCCGGACTAGCGGTGAGCACAGATACGCAGTATTTT. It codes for CASSPGLAVSTDTQYF.

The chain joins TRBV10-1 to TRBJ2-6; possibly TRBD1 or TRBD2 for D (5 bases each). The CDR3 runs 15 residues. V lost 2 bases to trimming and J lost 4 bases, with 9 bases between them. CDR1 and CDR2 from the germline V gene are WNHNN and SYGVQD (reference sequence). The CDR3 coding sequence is TGCGCCAGCAGTGAGGGGGGACCCGGGGCCAACGTCCTGACTTTC. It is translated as CASSEGGPGANVLTF.

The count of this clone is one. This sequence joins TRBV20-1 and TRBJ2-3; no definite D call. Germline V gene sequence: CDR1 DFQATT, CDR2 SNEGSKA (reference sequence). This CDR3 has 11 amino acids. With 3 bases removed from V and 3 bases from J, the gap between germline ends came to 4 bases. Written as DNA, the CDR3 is TGCAGTGCTAGCAGGACAGATACGCAGTATTTT. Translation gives CSASRTDTQYF.

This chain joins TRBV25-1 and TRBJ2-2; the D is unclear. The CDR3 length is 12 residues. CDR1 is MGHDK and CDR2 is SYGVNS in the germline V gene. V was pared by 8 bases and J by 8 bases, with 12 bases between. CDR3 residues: CASCPTRGELFF. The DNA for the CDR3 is TGTGCCAGCTGTCCGACTCGAGGGGAGCTGTTTTTT.

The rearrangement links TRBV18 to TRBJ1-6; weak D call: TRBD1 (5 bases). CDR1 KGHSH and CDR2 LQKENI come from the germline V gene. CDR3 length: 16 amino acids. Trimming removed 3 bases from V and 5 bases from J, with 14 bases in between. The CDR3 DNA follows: TGTGCCAGCTCACCGGACAAAAGGTCTAATAATTCACCCCTCCACTTT. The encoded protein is CASSPDKRSNNSPLHF.